The 31 T cell receptor beta chains below were found in one sample sequenced in a study of T cells in Graves' hyperthyroidism and ophthalmopathy. TCR beta CDR3 sequences were amplified from RNA transcripts. The study used the HTBI primer set for a first-round RT-PCR of the TCR CDR3. TCRdb re-derived calls from the multiplex PCR reads in MiXCR, one entry per CDR3 protein. The sample shows about 610,000 distinct CDR3 sequences, roughly 50% of them seen only once. Sequencing was performed on peripheral blood or thyroid tissue (not recorded which). These receptors all stem from a woman aged 18-35 years with Graves' hyperthyroidism.

Ten or more counts support this clonotype. The chain couples TRBV24-1 to TRBJ1-2; a weak D match, TRBD1 (5 bases). Germline V gives CDR1 KGHDR, CDR2 SFDVKD. Trimming stripped 5 bases from V and 2 bases from J, with 8 bases between. The CDR3 is 13 amino acids. As DNA, the CDR3 is TGTGCCACCAGTGTCGGGGCCAACTATGGCTACACCTTC. Amino acids: CATSVGANYGYTF.

The V and J genes are TRBV5-1 and TRBJ1-6; no reliable D call. CDR1 is SGHRS and CDR2 is YFSETQ in the germline V gene. The CDR3 spans 15 residues. The ends were cut back, 5 bases at V and 6 bases at J, with 15 bases in the middle. CDR3 residues: CASRADGGTNSPLHF. CDR3 DNA: TGCGCCAGCAGGGCAGACGGTGGCACTAATTCACCCCTCCACTTT.

At least ten counts were recorded for this clonotype. One end of the junction fails to match germline, which may point to a read error. This chain joins TRBV19 and TRBJ2-7; tentatively, D is TRBD2 (6 bases). The length of the CDR3 is 14 residues. Germline V gives CDR1 LNHDA, CDR2 SQIVND (reference sequence). The CDR3 reads CASSMSSASHEQYF. Written as DNA, the CDR3 is TGTGCCAGTAGTATGTCTAGCGCCTCCCACGAGCAGTACTTC.

The chain employs TRBV29-1 and TRBJ1-2, with a tentative D call TRBD1 (6 bases). This CDR3 is 13 amino acids long. From germline, CDR1 is SQVTM and CDR2 ANQGSEA. Trimming took off 7 bases at V and 4 bases at J, with 16 bases between the two ends. CDR3 sequence (DNA): TGCAGCGCAAAAGGGGGGACTATCTATGGCTACACCTTC. Residues: CSAKGGTIYGYTF. Filled out from reference TRBV29-1 and TRBJ1-2, the complete variable domain reads SAVISQKPSRDICQRGTSLTIQCQVDSQVTMMFWYRQQPGQSLTLIATANQGSEATYESGFVIDKFPISRPNLTFSTLTVSNMSPEDSSIYLCSAKGGTIYGYTFGSGTRLTVV.

This clonotype has a count of ten or more. This rearrangement joins TRBV20-1 to TRBJ2-6; D is perhaps TRBD1 (6 bases). Trimming removed 3 bases at V and 0 bases at J, with 21 bases between. The V gene's germline CDR1 is DFQATT and CDR2 SNEGSKA (reference sequence). The CDR3 spans 19 residues. The CDR3 protein is CSASLGGQPFASGANVLTF. DNA of the CDR3: TGCAGTGCTAGCTTGGGTGGACAGCCCTTTGCCTCTGGGGCCAACGTCCTGACTTTC.

In regard to this clonotype: The conserved final phenylalanine or tryptophan is absent from the CDR3, which likely points to a read error. It is unclear where the CDR3 begins or ends on the DNA, so no DNA is shown, and the CDR3 is as TCRdb lists it. This chain connects TRBV29-1 to TRBJ2-2; TRBD1, as called in the table, went unchecked against the DNA. Ends included, the CDR3 has 13 residues. CDR1 is SQVTM and CDR2 is ANQGSEA in the germline V gene. The CDR3 is CSVRQGVHRGAVV.

V and J are TRBV11-2 and TRBJ2-3; tentative D call: TRBD1 (5 bases). The germline V gene has CDR1 SGHAT and CDR2 FQNNGV. Trimming left V 4 bases short and J 4 bases short, with 12 bases between. This CDR3 is built from 14 residues. CDR3 residues: CASSWAGIADTQYF. The CDR3 region has the DNA TGTGCCAGCAGCTGGGCAGGGATCGCAGATACGCAGTATTTT. Variable domain in full (rest from reference TRBV11-2 and TRBJ2-3): EAGVAQSPRYKIIEKRQSVAFWCNPISGHATLYWYQQILGQGPKLLIQFQNNGVVDDSQLPKDRFSAERLKGVDSTLKIQPAKLEDSAVYLCASSWAGIADTQYFGPGTRLTVL.

This clonotype has a handful of counts. The chain couples TRBV29-1 to TRBJ2-3; D is unclear. This CDR3 region has 14 residues. Trimming stripped 3 bases from V and 0 bases from J, with 10 bases between. CDR1 is SQVTM, CDR2 ANQGSEA, per germline. The CDR3 loop reads CSVDSTRSTDTQYF. In DNA form, the CDR3 reads TGCAGCGTTGATTCGACCCGGAGCACAGATACGCAGTATTTT.

This clonotype has a handful of counts. This sequence joins TRBV12-5 and TRBJ2-7, with a possible D match to TRBD1 (6 bases). The V end lost 5 bases, the J end lost 6 bases, and 14 bases lay between the germline ends. CDR3 size: 13 residues. Germline CDR1 and CDR2: LGHNT and FRNRAP. CDR3 nucleotide sequence: TGTGCTAGTGGTCTGGGACAACCTCTCGAGCAGTACTTC. It codes for CASGLGQPLEQYF.

On this clonotype itself: The junction differs from germline at one of its ends, possibly a read error. This rearrangement joins TRBV24-1 to TRBJ2-7; D unclear. The J call may be wrong; the DNA end is better matched by TRBJ2-1. Germline lookup yields CDR1 KGHDR and CDR2 SFDVKD. The CDR3 is 17 amino acids. CDR3 sequence: CAASDSTRRSSYNEQFF. CDR3 sequence (DNA): TGTGCCGCCAGTGATTCGACAAGGCGGAGCTCCTACAATGAGCAGTTCTTC.

This clonotype was seen repeatedly, ten times or more. The J gene is TRBJ2-7, the V gene TRBV7-2; 7 bases match TRBD2. This CDR3 contains 15 residues. Germline values: CDR1 SGHTA, CDR2 FQGNSA. V trimming: 7 bases; J trimming: 2 bases; junction bases outside the gene matches: 11. The CDR3 DNA is TGTGCCAGCAACATCTCCGGGACTAACGCCTACGAGCAGTACTTC. This translates into CASNISGTNAYEQYF.

This clonotype was observed at least ten times. The chain recombines TRBV2 with TRBJ1-1; D unclear. The CDR3 runs to 15 residues. Trimming shortened V by 3 bases and J by 0 bases, and 11 bases separated the two germline ends. The germline V gene encodes CDR1 SNHLY and CDR2 FYNNEI. In nucleotides, the CDR3 is TGTGCCAGCAGTGATGGGTGGGAACTGAACACTGAAGCTTTCTTT. Amino acid sequence: CASSDGWELNTEAFF. The full variable domain, rest sourced from reference TRBV2 and TRBJ1-1, is EPEVTQTPSHQVTQMGQEVILRCVPISNHLYFYWYRQILGQKVEFLVSFYNNEISEKSEIFDDQFSVERPDGSNFTLKIRSTKLEDSAMYFCASSDGWELNTEAFFGQGTRLTVV.

The rearrangement links TRBV5-1 to TRBJ2-3, with unresolved D. The CDR3 sequence is 14 residues long. CDR1 is SGHRS, CDR2 YFSETQ, per germline. Trimming pared 1 base from V and 4 bases from J, leaving 10 bases between. The CDR3 sequence: CASSLWGKADTQYF. The CDR3 bases are TGCGCCAGCAGCTTGTGGGGAAAGGCAGATACGCAGTATTTT.

This clonotype was recorded many times. The chain couples TRBV5-1 to TRBJ1-5, with D possibly matching TRBD1 (5 bases). V dropped 4 bases and J dropped 1 base, with 9 bases sitting between them. Germline loops: CDR1 SGHRS, CDR2 YFSETQ. The CDR3 spans 14 residues. CDR3 DNA sequence: TGCGCCAGCAGCCCGGGGGGGAGCAATCAGCCCCAGCATTTT. Encoded protein: CASSPGGSNQPQHF.

The chain employs TRBV30 and TRBJ1-5; unclear D gene. V dropped 2 bases and J dropped 0 bases, with 5 bases sitting between them. Per the germline V gene, CDR1 is GTSNPN and CDR2 is SVGIG (reference sequence). The CDR3 consists of 13 residues. The DNA for the CDR3 is TGTGCCTGGAGTTCTTATAGCAATCAGCCCCAGCATTTT. Amino acid sequence: CAWSSYSNQPQHF.

The sample holds many counts of this clonotype. The J gene is TRBJ1-2, the V gene TRBV5-1; D is possibly TRBD1 (5 bases). The germline CDR1 and CDR2 sequences are SGHRS and YFSETQ. CDR3 size: 13 residues. With 4 bases removed from V and 3 bases from J, the gap between germline ends came to 10 bases. CDR3 coding DNA: TGCGCCAGCAGCGCGGGGGGTGACTATGGCTACACCTTC. Encoded protein: CASSAGGDYGYTF.

This clonotype came up many times. The V gene is TRBV10-3, the J gene TRBJ1-2; perhaps TRBD1 as D (6 bases). This CDR3 region has 14 residues. V shed 0 bases and J shed 7 bases, with 12 bases lying between them. Germline assignment: CDR1 ENHRY and CDR2 SYGVKD. CDR3 nucleotides: TGTGCCATCAGTGAGTCGACCAGGGGCTTTGGCTACACCTTC. Its translation is CAISESTRGFGYTF.

At least ten counts were recorded for this clonotype. This chain links TRBV18 with TRBJ1-1; no clear D gene. With 0 bases removed from V and 1 base from J, the gap between germline ends came to 9 bases. CDR3 length equals 15 residues. CDR1 is KGHSH, CDR2 LQKENI, per germline. CDR3 DNA sequence: TGTGCCAGCTCACCACCAGGCAGGAAGAACACTGAAGCTTTCTTT. Amino acids: CASSPPGRKNTEAFF. Combining the CDR3 with reference TRBV18 and TRBJ1-1 gives the whole variable domain NAGVMQNPRHLVRRRGQEARLRCSPMKGHSHVYWYRQLPEEGLKFMVYLQKENIIDESGMPKERFSAEFPKEGPSILRIQQVVRGDSAAYFCASSPPGRKNTEAFFGQGTRLTVV.

This clonotype has just one count. The gene calls are TRBV20-1 and TRBJ2-5; D might be TRBD1 (5 bases). Looked up from germline, CDR1 is DFQATT and CDR2 is SNEGSKA (reference sequence). This CDR3 has 16 residues. Trimming took off 3 bases at V and 11 bases at J, with 28 bases between the two ends. This chain's CDR3 is CSASSGGAEGYNEQYF. The CDR3, as DNA: TGCAGTGCTAGCTCCGGTGGGGCAGAAGGGTACAATGAGCAGTACTTC.

This clonotype was recorded a few times. The chain couples TRBV5-6 to TRBJ2-7; D is undetermined. The ends were cut back, 3 bases at V and 0 bases at J, with 13 bases in the middle. Germline values: CDR1 SGHDT, CDR2 YYEEEE. The CDR3 spans 15 residues. The CDR3 sequence: CASSSILRSSYEQYF. DNA of the CDR3: TGTGCCAGCAGCTCTATACTTAGGAGCTCCTACGAGCAGTACTTC.

This clonotype has ten or more counts. This rearrangement joins TRBV29-1 to TRBJ1-5; D may be TRBD1 (5 bases). This CDR3 is built from 13 residues. Trimming cost V 4 bases and J 4 bases, with 11 bases left between them. Germline values: CDR1 SQVTM, CDR2 ANQGSEA. The CDR3 region has the DNA TGCAGCGTTGGGGACGGTATGAATCAGCCCCAGCATTTT. This translates into CSVGDGMNQPQHF.

This clonotype was seen at least ten times. The V and J genes are TRBV12-3 or TRBV12-4 and TRBJ2-7, with D perhaps matching TRBD2 (6 bases). The CDR3 runs 15 residues. Trimming pared 5 bases from V and 3 bases from J, leaving 17 bases between. DNA for the CDR3: TGTGCCAGCAGTCTCCGGGGAGGCGGGGTCTACGAGCAGTACTTC. Encoded protein: CASSLRGGGVYEQYF.

This clonotype is a singleton in its sample. A much larger clone is a single base away; this may be a read error. V is TRBV6-1 and J is TRBJ1-3, with a tentative D call TRBD1 (5 bases). Looked up from germline, CDR1 is MNHNS and CDR2 is SASEGT. This CDR3 contains 15 residues. CDR3 loop: CAISEALGADDTIYF. As DNA, the CDR3 is TGTGCCATCAGTGAAGCGCTAGGGGCGGACGACACCATATATTTT.

This clonotype showed up many times. The rearrangement links TRBV12-3 or TRBV12-4 to TRBJ2-2; no definite D call. V was trimmed by 8 bases and J by 0 bases, leaving 13 bases between them. This CDR3 spans 15 amino acids. This CDR3 reads CASRRSRANTGELFF. The CDR3, as DNA: TGTGCCAGCCGGAGATCTAGGGCGAACACCGGGGAGCTGTTTTTT.

The chain carries TRBV5-6 and TRBJ2-3; the D is unclear. V was shortened by 4 bases and J by 3 bases, with 9 bases between the two germline ends. The CDR3 extends over 13 amino acids. CDR1 and CDR2 from the germline V gene are SGHDT and YYEEEE. The CDR3 protein is CASSVDATDTQYF. CDR3 in DNA: TGTGCCAGCAGCGTTGACGCGACAGATACGCAGTATTTT.

This chain joins TRBV10-3 and TRBJ2-2; TRBD2 matches 10 bases. V gave up 10 bases and J gave up 1 base; unmatched junction bases: 6. The CDR3 has 15 residues. Germline V gene data show CDR1 as ENHRY and CDR2 as SYGVKD. This CDR3 reads CATWRTSGNTGELFF. The CDR3 nucleotides are TGTGCCACCTGGCGGACTAGCGGGAACACCGGGGAGCTGTTTTTT.

Regarding this clonotype: A read error may explain this, as a much larger clone is one base away. The CDR3 region is CSASRPGDYEQYF. The CDR3 nucleotides are TGCAGTGCCTCGAGGCCCGGGGACTACGAGCAGTACTTC. The chain joins TRBV20-1 to TRBJ2-7, with D possibly TRBD2 on 5 matching bases. Trimming took 6 bases from V and 3 from J, leaving 15 bases between them. This CDR3 spans 13 amino acids. CDR1 DFQATT and CDR2 SNEGSKA come from the germline V gene (reference sequence).

This clonotype was detected many times. In DNA, the CDR3 is TGTGCCACCAGCAGATGGGACAGCGACACCGGGGAGCTGTTTTTT. Translated: CATSRWDSDTGELFF. V is TRBV15 and J is TRBJ2-2; 7 positions match TRBD1. The CDR3 consists of 15 residues. The germline V gene has CDR1 LNHNV and CDR2 YYDKDF (reference sequence). V dropped 2 bases and J dropped 3; count of bases not matched to a gene: 3.

This clonotype was recorded only once. V usage is TRBV29-1 and J usage is TRBJ2-5, with TRBD2 matching 11 bases. The CDR3 sequence is 12 residues long. Germline loops: CDR1 SQVTM, CDR2 ANQGSEA. DNA of the CDR3: TGCAGTTTGCTAGCGGGGGGAGGGACCCAGTACTTC. Translated, it gives CSLLAGGGTQYF.

This chain joins TRBV29-1 and TRBJ1-1, with 7 nucleotides matching TRBD1. The CDR3 is 13 amino acids. CDR1 is SQVTM and CDR2 is ANQGSEA in the germline V gene. With 6 bases clipped from V and 1 base from J, the junction kept 5 bases outside the gene matches. CDR3 nucleotides: TGCAGCGTACAGGGGTTGGCGAACACTGAAGCTTTCTTT. It translates to CSVQGLANTEAFF. The variable domain in full, completed from reference TRBV29-1 and TRBJ1-1, reads SAVISQKPSRDICQRGTSLTIQCQVDSQVTMMFWYRQQPGQSLTLIATANQGSEATYESGFVIDKFPISRPNLTFSTLTVSNMSPEDSSIYLCSVQGLANTEAFFGQGTRLTVV.

This clonotype was observed at least ten times. The J gene is TRBJ1-4, the V gene TRBV20-1, with D unclear. The CDR3 spans 14 residues. Germline CDR1 is DFQATT and CDR2 is SNEGSKA (reference sequence). V lost 0 bases to trimming and J lost 6 bases, with 11 bases between them. CDR3 sequence reads: CSARDRRADEKLFF. CDR3 bases: TGCAGTGCTAGAGATCGGCGAGCTGATGAAAAACTGTTTTTT.